This record looks at one TCR beta chain sequence and its context. A much larger clonotype is one base distant, so this may be a read error. V was shortened by 8 bases and J by 4 bases, with 8 bases between the two germline ends. CDR3 length: 11 residues. CDR1 and CDR2 from the germline V gene are MNHNS and SASEGT. The data were taken from a study of molecular identifiers for immune sequencing clone quantification. TCRdb re-called the PCR reads through MiXCR, storing one row per CDR3 protein. The sample contains hundreds of thousands of distinct CDR3 sequences, 24% of which appear only once. Sorting isolated naive CD8 T cells as CD8+CD4-CCR7+CD45RA+ events.

This clonotype was sampled from a human donor in good health. Some libraries in this study had Jurkat cell RNA spiked in. The sequenced sample was naive CD8+ T cells from blood, with Jurkat cell RNA spiked in. Subset given: FACS-sorted CD8+CD4-CCR7+CD45RA+ naive T cells. The chain has TRBV6-1 and TRBJ1-1; D not certain. The CDR3 spells CASASSTEAFF. DNA of the CDR3: TGTGCCAGCGCGTCCAGCACTGAAGCTTTCTTT.